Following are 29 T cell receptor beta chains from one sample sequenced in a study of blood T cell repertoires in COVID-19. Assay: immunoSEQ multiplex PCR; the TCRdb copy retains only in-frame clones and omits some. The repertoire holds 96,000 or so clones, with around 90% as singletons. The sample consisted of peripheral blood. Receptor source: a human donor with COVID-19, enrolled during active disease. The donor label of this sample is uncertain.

The DNA of the CDR3 is TGTGCCAGCAGCTCCGGACAGGGTGGTTCACCCCTCCACTTT. Amino acids: CASSSGQGGSPLHF. The V call is TRBV7-3, the J call TRBJ1-6; 8 bases agree with TRBD1. Trimming took 4 bases from V and 9 from J; bases not matched to a gene: 5. The CDR3 is made up of 14 amino acids. Germline V gene lookup returns CDR1 SGHTA and CDR2 FQGTGA.

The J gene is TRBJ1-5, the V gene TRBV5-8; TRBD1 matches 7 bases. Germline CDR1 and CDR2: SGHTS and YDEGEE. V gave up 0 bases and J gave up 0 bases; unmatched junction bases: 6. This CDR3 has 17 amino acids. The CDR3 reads CASSLGAGGYSNQPQHF. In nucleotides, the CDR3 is TGTGCCAGCAGCTTGGGGGCAGGGGGTTATAGCAATCAGCCCCAGCATTTT. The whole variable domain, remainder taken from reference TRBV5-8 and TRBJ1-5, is EAGVTQSPTHLIKTRGQQATLRCSPISGHTSVYWYQQALGLGLQFLLWYDEGEERNRGNFPPRFSGRQFPNYSSELNVNALELEDSALYLCASSLGAGGYSNQPQHFGDGTRLSIL.

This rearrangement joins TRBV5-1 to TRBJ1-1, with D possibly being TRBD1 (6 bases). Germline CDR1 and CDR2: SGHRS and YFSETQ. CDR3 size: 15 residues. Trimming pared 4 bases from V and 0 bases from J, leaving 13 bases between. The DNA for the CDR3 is TGCGCCAGCAGCACCGTCACAGGGTTGAACACTGAAGCTTTCTTT. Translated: CASSTVTGLNTEAFF. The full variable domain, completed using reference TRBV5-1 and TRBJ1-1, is KAGVTQTPRYLIKTRGQQVTLSCSPISGHRSVSWYQQTPGQGLQFLFEYFSETQRNKGNFPGRFSGRQFSNSRSEMNVSTLELGDSALYLCASSTVTGLNTEAFFGQGTRLTVV.

The CDR3 bases are TGTGCCAGCAGTGTTCGGGGGGACACCGGGGAGCTGTTTTTT. Amino acids: CASSVRGDTGELFF. The chain combines TRBV2 with TRBJ2-2; 7 positions agree with TRBD2. The length of the CDR3 is 14 residues. Germline assignment: CDR1 SNHLY and CDR2 FYNNEI. V was clipped by 4 bases and J by 3 bases; unmatched bases: 2.

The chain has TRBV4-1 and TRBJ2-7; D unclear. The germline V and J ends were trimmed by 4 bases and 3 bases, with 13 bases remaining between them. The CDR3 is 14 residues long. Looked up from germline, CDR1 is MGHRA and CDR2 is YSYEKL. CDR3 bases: TGCGCCAGCAGCCGCCGGGTCCTGAACTACGAGCAGTACTTC. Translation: CASSRRVLNYEQYF.

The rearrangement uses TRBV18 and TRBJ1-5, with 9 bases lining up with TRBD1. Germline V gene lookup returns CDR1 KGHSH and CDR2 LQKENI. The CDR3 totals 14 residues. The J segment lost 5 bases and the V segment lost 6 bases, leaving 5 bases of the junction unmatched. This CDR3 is CASSARQGDQPQHF. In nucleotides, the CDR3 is TGTGCCAGCTCCGCCAGACAGGGGGATCAGCCCCAGCATTTT.

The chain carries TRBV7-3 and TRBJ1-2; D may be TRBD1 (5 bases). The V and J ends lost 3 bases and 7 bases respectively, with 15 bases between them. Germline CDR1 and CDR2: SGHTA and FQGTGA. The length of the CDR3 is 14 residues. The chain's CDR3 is CASSFDRQGGGYTF. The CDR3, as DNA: TGTGCCAGCAGCTTCGATCGGCAGGGCGGTGGCTACACCTTC.

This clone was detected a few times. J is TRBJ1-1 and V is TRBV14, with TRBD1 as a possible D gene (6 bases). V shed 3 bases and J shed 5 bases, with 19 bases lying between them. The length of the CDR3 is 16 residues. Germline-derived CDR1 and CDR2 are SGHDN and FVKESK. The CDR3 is CASSQIRGGRVTEAFF. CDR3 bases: TGTGCCAGCAGCCAGATACGCGGGGGGCGCGTTACTGAAGCTTTCTTT.

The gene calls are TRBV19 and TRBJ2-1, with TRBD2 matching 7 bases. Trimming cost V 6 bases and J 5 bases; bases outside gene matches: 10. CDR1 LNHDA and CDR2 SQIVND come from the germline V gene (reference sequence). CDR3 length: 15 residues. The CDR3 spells CASRTGSGGHNEQFF. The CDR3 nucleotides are TGTGCCAGTAGAACGGGGTCGGGGGGACACAATGAGCAGTTCTTC.

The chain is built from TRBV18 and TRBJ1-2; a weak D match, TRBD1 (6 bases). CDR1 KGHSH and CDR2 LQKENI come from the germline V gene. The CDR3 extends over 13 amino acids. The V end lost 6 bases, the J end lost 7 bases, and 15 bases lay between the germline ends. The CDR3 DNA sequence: TGTGCCAGCTCGGAGACAGGAGGTAGTGGCTACACCTTC. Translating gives CASSETGGSGYTF.

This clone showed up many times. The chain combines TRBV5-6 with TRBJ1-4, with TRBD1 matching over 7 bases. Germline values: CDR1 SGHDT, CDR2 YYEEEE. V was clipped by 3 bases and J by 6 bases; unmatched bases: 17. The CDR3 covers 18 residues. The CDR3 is CASSSPGQNLGGHEKLFF. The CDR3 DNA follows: TGTGCCAGCAGCTCTCCGGGACAAAATTTAGGGGGCCATGAAAAACTGTTTTTT.

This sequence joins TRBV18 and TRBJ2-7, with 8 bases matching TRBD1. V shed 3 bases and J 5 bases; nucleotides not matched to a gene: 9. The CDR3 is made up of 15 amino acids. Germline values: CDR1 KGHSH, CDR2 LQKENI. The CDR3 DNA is TGTGCCAGCTCACCGCCGGGACAGGCTGTCCACGAGCAGTACTTC. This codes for CASSPPGQAVHEQYF.

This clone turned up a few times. The CDR3 spells CASSEQGPTYEQYF. CDR3 DNA: TGTGCCAGCAGTGAACAGGGGCCTACCTACGAGCAGTACTTC. This chain links TRBV2 with TRBJ2-7; weak D call: TRBD1 (6 bases). V lost 2 bases and J 2 bases, leaving 10 bases between the germline ends. Germline V gene lookup returns CDR1 SNHLY and CDR2 FYNNEI. CDR3 length equals 14 residues.

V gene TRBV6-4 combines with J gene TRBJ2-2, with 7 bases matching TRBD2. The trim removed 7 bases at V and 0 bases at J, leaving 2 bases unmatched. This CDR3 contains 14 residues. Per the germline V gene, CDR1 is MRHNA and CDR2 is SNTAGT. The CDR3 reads CASKRGPNTGELFF. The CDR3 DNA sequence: TGTGCCAGCAAGCGGGGCCCGAACACCGGGGAGCTGTTTTTT.

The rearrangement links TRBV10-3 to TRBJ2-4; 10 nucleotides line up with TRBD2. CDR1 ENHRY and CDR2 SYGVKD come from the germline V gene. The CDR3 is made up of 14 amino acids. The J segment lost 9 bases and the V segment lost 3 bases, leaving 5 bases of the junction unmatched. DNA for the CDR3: TGTGCCATCAGTGATGCTAGCGGGGGTACCATTCAGTACTTC. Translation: CAISDASGGTIQYF.

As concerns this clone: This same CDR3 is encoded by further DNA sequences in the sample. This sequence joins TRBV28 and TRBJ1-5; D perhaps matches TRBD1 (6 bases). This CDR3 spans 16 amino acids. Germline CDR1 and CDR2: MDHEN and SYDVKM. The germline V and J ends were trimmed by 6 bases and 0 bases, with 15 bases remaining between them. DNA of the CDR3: TGTGCCAGCAGCCCACGGGGGGCCGGTAGCAATCAGCCCCAGCATTTT. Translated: CASSPRGAGSNQPQHF.

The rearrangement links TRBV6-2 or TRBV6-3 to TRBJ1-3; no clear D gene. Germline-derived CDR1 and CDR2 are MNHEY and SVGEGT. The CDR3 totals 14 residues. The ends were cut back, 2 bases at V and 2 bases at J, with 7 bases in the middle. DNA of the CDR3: TGTGCCAGCAGTTACGGGCAGGCTGGAAACACCATATATTTT. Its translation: CASSYGQAGNTIYF.

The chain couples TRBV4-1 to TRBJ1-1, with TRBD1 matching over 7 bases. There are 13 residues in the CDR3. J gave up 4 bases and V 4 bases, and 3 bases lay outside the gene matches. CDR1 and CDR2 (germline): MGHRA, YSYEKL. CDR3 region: CASSPGGFTEAFF. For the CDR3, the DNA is TGCGCCAGCAGCCCAGGGGGTTTCACTGAAGCTTTCTTT.

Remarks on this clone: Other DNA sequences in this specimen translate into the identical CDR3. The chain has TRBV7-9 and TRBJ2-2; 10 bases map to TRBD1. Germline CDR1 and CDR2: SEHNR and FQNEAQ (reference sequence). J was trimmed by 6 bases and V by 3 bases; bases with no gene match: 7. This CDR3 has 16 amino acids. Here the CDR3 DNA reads TGTGCCAGCAGCTTCGGACAGGGGGGGGGAGCCGGGGAGCTGTTTTTT. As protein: CASSFGQGGGAGELFF.

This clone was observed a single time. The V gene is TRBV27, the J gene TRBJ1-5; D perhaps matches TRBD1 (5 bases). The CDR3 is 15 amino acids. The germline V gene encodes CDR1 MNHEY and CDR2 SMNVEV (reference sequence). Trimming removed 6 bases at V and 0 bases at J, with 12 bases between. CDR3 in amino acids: CASRPGGDSNQPQHF. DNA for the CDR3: TGTGCCAGCAGGCCCGGAGGGGATAGCAATCAGCCCCAGCATTTT.

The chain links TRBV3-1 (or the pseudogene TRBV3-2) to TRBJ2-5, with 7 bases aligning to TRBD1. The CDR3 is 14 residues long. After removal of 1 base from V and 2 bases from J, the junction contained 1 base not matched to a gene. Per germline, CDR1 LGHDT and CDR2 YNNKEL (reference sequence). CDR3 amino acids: CASSQARGQETQYF. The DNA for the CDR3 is TGTGCCAGCAGCCAAGCCAGGGGGCAAGAGACCCAGTACTTC.

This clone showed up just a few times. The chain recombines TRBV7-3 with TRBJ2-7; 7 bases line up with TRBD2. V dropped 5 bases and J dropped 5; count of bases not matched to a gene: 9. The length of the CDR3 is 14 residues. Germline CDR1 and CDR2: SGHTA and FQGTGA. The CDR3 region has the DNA TGTGCCAGCAGCGTTTATGGGGGAGGGGACGAGCAGTACTTC. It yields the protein CASSVYGGGDEQYF. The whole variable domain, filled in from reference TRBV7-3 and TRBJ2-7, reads GAGVSQTPSNKVTEKGKYVELRCDPISGHTALYWYRQSLGQGPEFLIYFQGTGAADDSGLPNDRFFAVRPEGSVSTLKIQRTERGDSAVYLCASSVYGGGDEQYFGPGTRLTVT.

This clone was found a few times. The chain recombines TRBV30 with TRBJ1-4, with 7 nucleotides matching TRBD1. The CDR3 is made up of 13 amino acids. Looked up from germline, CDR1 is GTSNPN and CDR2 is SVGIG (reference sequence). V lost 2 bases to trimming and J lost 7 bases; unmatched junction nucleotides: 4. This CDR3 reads CAWSQGVIEKLFF. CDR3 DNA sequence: TGTGCCTGGAGTCAGGGGGTGATTGAAAAACTGTTTTTT. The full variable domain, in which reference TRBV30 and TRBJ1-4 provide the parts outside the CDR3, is SQTIHQWPATLVQPVGSPLSLECTVEGTSNPNLYWYRQAAGRGLQLLFYSVGIGQISSEVPQNLSASRPQDRQFILSSKKLLLSDSGFYLCAWSQGVIEKLFFGSGTQLSVL.

CDR3 in DNA: TGCGCCAGCAGCCAAGCAAACTATGGCTACACCTTC. This translates into CASSQANYGYTF. The chain recombines TRBV4-1 with TRBJ1-2; D is undetermined. With 1 base removed from V and 2 bases from J, the gap between germline ends came to 2 bases. The CDR3 extends over 12 amino acids. Germline V lookup: CDR1 MGHRA, CDR2 YSYEKL.

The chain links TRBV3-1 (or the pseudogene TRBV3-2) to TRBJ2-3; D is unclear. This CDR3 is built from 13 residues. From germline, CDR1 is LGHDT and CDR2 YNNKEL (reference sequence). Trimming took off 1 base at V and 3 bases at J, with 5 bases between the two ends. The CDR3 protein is CASSQGRTDTQYF. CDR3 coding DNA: TGTGCCAGCAGCCAAGGGAGAACAGATACGCAGTATTTT.

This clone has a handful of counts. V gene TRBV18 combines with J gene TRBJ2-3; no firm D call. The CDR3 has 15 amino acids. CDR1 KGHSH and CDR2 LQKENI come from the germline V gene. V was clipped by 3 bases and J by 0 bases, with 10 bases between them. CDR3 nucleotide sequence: TGTGCCAGCTCACCCTCGCTAGACAGCACAGATACGCAGTATTTT. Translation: CASSPSLDSTDTQYF.

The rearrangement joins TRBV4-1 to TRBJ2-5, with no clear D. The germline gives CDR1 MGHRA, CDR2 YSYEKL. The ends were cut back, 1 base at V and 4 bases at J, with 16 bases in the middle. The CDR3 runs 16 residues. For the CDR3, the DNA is TGCGCCAGCAGCCAAGTAGTTATCTTGCTCCGAGAGACCCAGTACTTC. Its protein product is CASSQVVILLRETQYF.

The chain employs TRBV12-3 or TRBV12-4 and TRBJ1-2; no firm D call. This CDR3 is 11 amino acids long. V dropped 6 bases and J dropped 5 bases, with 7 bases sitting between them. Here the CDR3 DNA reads TGTGCCAGCAGAGGGAGGTATGGCTACACCTTC. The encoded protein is CASRGRYGYTF.

The CDR3, as DNA: TGTGCCAGCAGCACATCGACTAGCGGGTACCAAGAGACCCAGTACTTC. It translates to CASSTSTSGYQETQYF. The chain carries TRBV13 and TRBJ2-5, with TRBD2 identical over 10 bases. V trimming: 5 bases; J trimming: 0 bases; junction bases outside the gene matches: 6. The germline CDR1 and CDR2 sequences are PRHDT and FYEKMQ (reference sequence). The CDR3 length is 16 residues.